Given below is one T cell receptor (beta chain) in context. The sample comes from a study of blood T cell repertoires in COVID-19. Turning to the study itself: The study drew acute and convalescent COVID-19 samples from the United States, Italy and Spain.

The germline V gene encodes CDR1 SGHTA and CDR2 FQGTGA. The trim removed 1 base at V and 0 bases at J, leaving 0 bases unmatched. The CDR3 runs 15 residues. Per the authors' pipeline: It was from reference gene primer amplification that nucleated cell counts were estimated. The repertoire was sequenced with immunoSEQ multiplex PCR; TCRdb's copy has only in-frame clones and lacks some. D and trimming were read from the DNA, whereas the V and J calls and clone size are those reported in that table. The sample includes roughly 500,000 clones, approximately 85% seen only once; the top ten take under 4%. This rearrangement joins TRBV7-3 to TRBJ2-3; TRBD2 aligns across 8 bases. This sequence originates from a human donor in a cohort sampled during active COVID-19. Sample: peripheral blood. The CDR3: CASSLSGRSTDTQYF. In DNA form, the CDR3 reads TGTGCCAGCAGCTTAAGCGGGAGGAGCACAGATACGCAGTATTTT.